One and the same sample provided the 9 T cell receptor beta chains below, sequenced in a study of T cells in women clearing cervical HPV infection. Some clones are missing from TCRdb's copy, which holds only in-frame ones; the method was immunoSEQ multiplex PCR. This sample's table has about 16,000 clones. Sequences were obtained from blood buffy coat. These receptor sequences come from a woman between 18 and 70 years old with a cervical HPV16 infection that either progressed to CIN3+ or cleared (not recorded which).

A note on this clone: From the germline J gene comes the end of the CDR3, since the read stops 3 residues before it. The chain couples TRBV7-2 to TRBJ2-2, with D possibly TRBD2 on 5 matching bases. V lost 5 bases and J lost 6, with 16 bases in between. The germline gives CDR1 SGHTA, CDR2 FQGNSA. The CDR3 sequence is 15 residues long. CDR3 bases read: TGTGCCAGCAGCCGTGGAGGAATTCGGGCCGGGGAG. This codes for CASSRGGIRAGE. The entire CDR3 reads CASSRGGIRAGELFF.

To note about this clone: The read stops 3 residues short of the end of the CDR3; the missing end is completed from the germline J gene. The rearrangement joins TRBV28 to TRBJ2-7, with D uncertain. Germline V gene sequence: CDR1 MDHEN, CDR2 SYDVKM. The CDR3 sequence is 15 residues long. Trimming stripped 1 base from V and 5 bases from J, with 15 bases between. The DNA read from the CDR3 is TGTGCCAGCAGTTTATCAGGCAAAAGGCTCGACGAG. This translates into CASSLSGKRLDE. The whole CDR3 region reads CASSLSGKRLDEQYF.

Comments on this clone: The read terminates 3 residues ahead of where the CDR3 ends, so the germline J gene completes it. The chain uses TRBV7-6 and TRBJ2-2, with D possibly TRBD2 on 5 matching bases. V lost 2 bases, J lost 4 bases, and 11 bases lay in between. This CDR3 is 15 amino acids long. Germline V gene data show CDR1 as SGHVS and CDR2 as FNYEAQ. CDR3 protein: CASSLILRGTGELFF. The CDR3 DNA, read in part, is TGTGCCAGCAGCTTAATCCTTCGGGGCACCGGGGAG.

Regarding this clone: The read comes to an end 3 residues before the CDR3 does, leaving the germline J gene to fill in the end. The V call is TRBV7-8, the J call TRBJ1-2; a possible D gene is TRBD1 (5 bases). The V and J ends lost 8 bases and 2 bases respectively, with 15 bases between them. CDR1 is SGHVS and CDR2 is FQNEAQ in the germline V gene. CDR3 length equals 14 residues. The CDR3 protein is CASSQGGTNYGYTF. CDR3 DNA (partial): TGTGCCAGCTCTCAGGGCGGCACCAACTATGGC. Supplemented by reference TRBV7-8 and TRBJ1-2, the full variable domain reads GAGVSQSPRYKVAKRGQDVALRCDPISGHVSLFWYQQALGQGPEFLTYFQNEAQLDKSGLPSDRFFAERPEGSVSTLKIQRTQQEDSAVYLCASSQGGTNYGYTFGSGTRLTVV.

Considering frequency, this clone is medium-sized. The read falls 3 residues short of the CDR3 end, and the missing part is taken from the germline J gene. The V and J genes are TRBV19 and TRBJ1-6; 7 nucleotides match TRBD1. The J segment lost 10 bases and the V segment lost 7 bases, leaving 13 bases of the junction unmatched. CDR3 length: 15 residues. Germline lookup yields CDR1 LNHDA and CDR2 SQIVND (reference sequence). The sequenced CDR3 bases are TGTGCCAGTACCAGATCCCCGGGACAGTCCTCACCC. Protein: CASTRSPGQSSP. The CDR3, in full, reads CASTRSPGQSSPLHF.

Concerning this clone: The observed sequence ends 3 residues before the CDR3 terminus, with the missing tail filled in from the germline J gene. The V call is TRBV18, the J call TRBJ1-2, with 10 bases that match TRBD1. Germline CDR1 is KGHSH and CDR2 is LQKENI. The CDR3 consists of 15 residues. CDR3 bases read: TGTGCCAGCTCACCATCGGGACAGGGGATCAATGAC. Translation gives CASSPSGQGIND. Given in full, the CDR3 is CASSPSGQGINDYTF.

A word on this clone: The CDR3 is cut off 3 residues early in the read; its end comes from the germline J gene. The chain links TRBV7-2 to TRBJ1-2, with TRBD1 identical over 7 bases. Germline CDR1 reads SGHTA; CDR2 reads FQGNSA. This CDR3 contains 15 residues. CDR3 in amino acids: CASSLDRSLNNDYTF. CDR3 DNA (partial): TGTGCCAGCAGCTTGGACAGGTCCCTTAACAATGAC. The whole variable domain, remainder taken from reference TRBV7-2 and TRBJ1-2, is GAGVSQSPSNKVTEKGKDVELRCDPISGHTALYWYRQSLGQGLEFLIYFQGNSAPDKSGLPSDRFSAERTGGSVSTLTIQRTQQEDSAVYLCASSLDRSLNNDYTFGSGTRLTVV.

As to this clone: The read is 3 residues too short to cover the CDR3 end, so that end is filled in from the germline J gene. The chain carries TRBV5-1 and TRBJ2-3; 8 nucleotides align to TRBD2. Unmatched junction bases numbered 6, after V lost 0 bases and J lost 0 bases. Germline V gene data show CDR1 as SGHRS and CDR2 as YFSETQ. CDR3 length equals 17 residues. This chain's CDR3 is CASSLAIGGVSTDTQYF. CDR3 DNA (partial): TGCGCCAGCAGCTTGGCCATCGGGGGGGTAAGCACAGATACG.

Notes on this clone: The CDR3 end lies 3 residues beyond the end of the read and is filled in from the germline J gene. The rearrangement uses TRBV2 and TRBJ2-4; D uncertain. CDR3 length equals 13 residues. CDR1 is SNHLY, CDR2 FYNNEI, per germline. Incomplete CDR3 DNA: TGTGCCAGCAGTGAAGAGGCAGGCGTAGGT. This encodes CASSEEAGVG. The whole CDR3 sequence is CASSEEAGVGQYF.